The next 9 T cell receptor beta chains were all read from a single sample in a study of CD8 T cells in Susac syndrome. An amount of RNA that ranged from roughly 0.5 to 1 ug was reverse transcribed with random hexamers. TCRdb analysed the immunoSEQ multiplex PCR reads with MiXCR anew, one entry per CDR3 protein. The sample includes some 160,000 distinct CDR3 sequences, 92% seen only once; the top ten take 0.065% to 0.085%. Sequencing was carried out using CD4+ T cells from PBMCs. The source is a human donor in good health.

The V gene is TRBV5-1, the J gene TRBJ1-1; D is undetermined. Trimming pared 4 bases from V and 5 bases from J, leaving 9 bases between. CDR3 length: 12 residues. From germline, CDR1 is SGHRS and CDR2 YFSETQ. CDR3 residues: CASSNGRTEAFF. As DNA, the CDR3 is TGCGCCAGCAGCAACGGCCGGACTGAAGCTTTCTTT. Using reference TRBV5-1 and TRBJ1-1 for the parts outside the CDR3, the full variable domain is KAGVTQTPRYLIKTRGQQVTLSCSPISGHRSVSWYQQTPGQGLQFLFEYFSETQRNKGNFPGRFSGRQFSNSRSEMNVSTLELGDSALYLCASSNGRTEAFFGQGTRLTVV.

This clonotype has just one count. The J gene is TRBJ2-7, the V gene TRBV30; D is undetermined. Germline loops: CDR1 GTSNPN, CDR2 SVGIG (reference sequence). The CDR3 is made up of 11 amino acids. The ends were cut back, 2 bases at V and 3 bases at J, with 5 bases in the middle. The chain's CDR3 is CAWSTSYEQYF. The CDR3 DNA reads as TGTGCCTGGAGTACCAGCTACGAGCAGTACTTC.

The V gene is TRBV6-2 or TRBV6-3, the J gene TRBJ2-7, with a weak D call TRBD2 (5 bases). Germline CDR1 MNHEY, CDR2 SVGEGT. The V gene lost 4 bases and the J gene lost 3 bases, with 16 bases spanning the gap. The CDR3 contains 15 residues. CDR3 in amino acids: CASSFPEGGLYEQYF. The CDR3 DNA follows: TGTGCCAGCAGTTTCCCCGAAGGAGGTCTCTACGAGCAGTACTTC.

This chain uses TRBV6-2 or TRBV6-3 with TRBJ2-3; tentatively, D is TRBD2 (5 bases). V was trimmed by 3 bases and J by 4 bases, leaving 14 bases between them. From germline, CDR1 is MNHEY and CDR2 SVGEGT. The CDR3 runs 15 residues. This chain's CDR3 is CASSYEGVGADTQYF. For the CDR3, the DNA is TGTGCCAGCAGTTATGAGGGAGTAGGTGCAGATACGCAGTATTTT.

V and J are TRBV4-1 and TRBJ2-2, with D hard to call. The V and J ends lost 4 bases and 1 base respectively, with 13 bases between them. CDR3 length equals 16 residues. Germline-derived CDR1 and CDR2 are MGHRA and YSYEKL. The CDR3 region is CASSLRTGLNTGELFF. For the CDR3, the DNA is TGCGCCAGCAGCCTCAGAACCGGTCTGAACACCGGGGAGCTGTTTTTT.

The genes are TRBV28 and TRBJ2-3, with unresolved D. There are 13 residues in the CDR3. V was cut by 5 bases and J by 2 bases, with 8 bases left in between. The germline gives CDR1 MDHEN, CDR2 SYDVKM. The CDR3 region is CASSPAHTDTQYF. CDR3 DNA sequence: TGTGCCAGCAGTCCAGCGCACACAGATACGCAGTATTTT.

The chain carries TRBV7-8 and TRBJ1-5, with D uncertain. Trimming cost V 1 base and J 5 bases, with 12 bases left between them. Germline CDR1 SGHVS, CDR2 FQNEAQ. The CDR3 length is 15 residues. The CDR3 DNA sequence: TGTGCCAGCAGCTTAGACATTGGGGTCTATCAGCCCCAGCATTTT. This encodes CASSLDIGVYQPQHF.

V and J are TRBV20-1 and TRBJ1-3; 7 nucleotides align to TRBD1. CDR1 and CDR2 (germline): DFQATT, SNEGSKA (reference sequence). The J segment lost 2 bases and the V segment lost 7 bases, leaving 5 bases of the junction unmatched. The CDR3 contains 13 residues. The CDR3 DNA reads TGCAGTGGGACAGGAGATACTGGAAACACCATATATTTT. This gives the protein CSGTGDTGNTIYF.

V usage is TRBV12-3 or TRBV12-4 and J usage is TRBJ1-4; D may be TRBD1 (6 bases). This CDR3 has 15 amino acids. Trimming shortened V by 4 bases and J by 3 bases, and 12 bases separated the two germline ends. The CDR3 protein is CASSYRADANEKLFF. DNA of the CDR3: TGTGCCAGCAGTTACAGGGCGGATGCTAATGAAAAACTGTTTTTT.